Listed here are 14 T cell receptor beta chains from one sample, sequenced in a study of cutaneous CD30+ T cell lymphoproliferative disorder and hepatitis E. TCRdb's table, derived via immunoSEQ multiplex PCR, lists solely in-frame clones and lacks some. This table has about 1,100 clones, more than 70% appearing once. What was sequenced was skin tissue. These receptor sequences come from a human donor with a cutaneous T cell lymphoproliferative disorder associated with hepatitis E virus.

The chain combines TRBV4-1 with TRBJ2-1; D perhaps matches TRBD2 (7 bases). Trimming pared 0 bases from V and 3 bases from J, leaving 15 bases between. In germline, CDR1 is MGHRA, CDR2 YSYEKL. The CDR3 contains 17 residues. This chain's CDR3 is CASSQEGASGYYNEQFF. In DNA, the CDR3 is TGCGCCAGCAGCCAAGAGGGGGCTAGCGGATACTACAATGAGCAGTTCTTC.

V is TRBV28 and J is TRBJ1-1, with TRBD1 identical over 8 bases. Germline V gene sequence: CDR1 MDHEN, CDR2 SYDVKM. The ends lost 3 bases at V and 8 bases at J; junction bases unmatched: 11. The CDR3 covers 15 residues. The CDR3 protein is CASSFRDRLYGEAFF. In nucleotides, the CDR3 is TGTGCCAGCAGTTTTCGGGACAGGCTATATGGGGAAGCTTTCTTT.

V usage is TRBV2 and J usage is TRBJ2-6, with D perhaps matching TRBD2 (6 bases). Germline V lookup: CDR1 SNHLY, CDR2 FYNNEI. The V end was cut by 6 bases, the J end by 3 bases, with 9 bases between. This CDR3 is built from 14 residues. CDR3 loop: CASRWGDGANVLTF. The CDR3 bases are TGTGCCAGCAGGTGGGGGGATGGGGCCAACGTCCTGACTTTC.

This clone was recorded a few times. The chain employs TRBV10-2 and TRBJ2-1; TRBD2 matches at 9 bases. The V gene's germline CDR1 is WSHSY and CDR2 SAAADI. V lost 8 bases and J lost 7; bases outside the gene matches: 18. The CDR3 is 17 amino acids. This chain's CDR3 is CASGLLHLAGSGNEQFF. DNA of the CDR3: TGCGCCAGCGGTCTCCTCCACCTAGCGGGGTCAGGGAATGAGCAGTTCTTC.

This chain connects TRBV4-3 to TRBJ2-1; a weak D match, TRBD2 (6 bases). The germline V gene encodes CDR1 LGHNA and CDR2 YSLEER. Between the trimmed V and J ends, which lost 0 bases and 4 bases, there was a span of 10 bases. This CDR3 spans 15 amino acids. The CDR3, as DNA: TGCGCCAGCAGCCAAGATGTGGCGGGGTACAATGAGCAGTTCTTC. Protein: CASSQDVAGYNEQFF.

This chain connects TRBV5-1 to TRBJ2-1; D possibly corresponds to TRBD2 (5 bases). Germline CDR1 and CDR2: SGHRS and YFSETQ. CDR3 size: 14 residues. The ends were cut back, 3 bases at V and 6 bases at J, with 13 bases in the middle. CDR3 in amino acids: CASSSWTGGNEQFF. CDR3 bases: TGCGCCAGCAGCTCCTGGACTGGCGGCAATGAGCAGTTCTTC.

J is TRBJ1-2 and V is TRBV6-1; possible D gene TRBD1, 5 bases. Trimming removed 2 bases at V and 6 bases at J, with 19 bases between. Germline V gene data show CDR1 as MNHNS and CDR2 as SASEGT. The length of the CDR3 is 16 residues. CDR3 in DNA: TGTGCCAGCAGTGAACCTTTCACCGCAGGGAATGATGGCTACACCTTC. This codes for CASSEPFTAGNDGYTF.

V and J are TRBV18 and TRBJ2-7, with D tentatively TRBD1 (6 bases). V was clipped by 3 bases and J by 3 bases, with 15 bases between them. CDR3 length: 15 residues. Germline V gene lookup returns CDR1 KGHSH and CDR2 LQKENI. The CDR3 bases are TGTGCCAGCTCACCCGCGTACCTACAGGGCTACGAGCAGTACTTC. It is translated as CASSPAYLQGYEQYF. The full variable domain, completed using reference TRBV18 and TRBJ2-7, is NAGVMQNPRHLVRRRGQEARLRCSPMKGHSHVYWYRQLPEEGLKFMVYLQKENIIDESGMPKERFSAEFPKEGPSILRIQQVVRGDSAAYFCASSPAYLQGYEQYFGPGTRLTVT.

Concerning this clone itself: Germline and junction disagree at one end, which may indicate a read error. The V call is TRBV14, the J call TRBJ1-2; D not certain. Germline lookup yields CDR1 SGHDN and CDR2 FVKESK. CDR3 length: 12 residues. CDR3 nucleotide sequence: TGTGCCAGTAGCCCCGGGCCCGTTGGCTACACCTTC. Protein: CASSPGPVGYTF.

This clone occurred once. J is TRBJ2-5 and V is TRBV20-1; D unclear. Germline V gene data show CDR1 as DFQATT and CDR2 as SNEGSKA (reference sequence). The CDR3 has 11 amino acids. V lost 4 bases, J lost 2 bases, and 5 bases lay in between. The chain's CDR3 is CSATRQETQYF. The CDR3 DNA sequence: TGCAGTGCTACCAGACAAGAGACCCAGTACTTC.

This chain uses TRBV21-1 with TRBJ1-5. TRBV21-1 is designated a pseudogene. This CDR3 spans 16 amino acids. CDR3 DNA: TGTGCCAGCAGTATTACGCTACATTGGCATCATCAGCCCCAGCATTTT. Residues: CASSITLHWHHQPQHF.

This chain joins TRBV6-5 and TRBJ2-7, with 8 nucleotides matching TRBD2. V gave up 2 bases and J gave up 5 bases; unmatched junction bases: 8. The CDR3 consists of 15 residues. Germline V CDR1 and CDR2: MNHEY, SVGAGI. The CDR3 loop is CASSYETGTSNEQYF. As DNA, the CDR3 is TGTGCCAGCAGTTACGAAACCGGGACTAGTAACGAGCAGTACTTC.

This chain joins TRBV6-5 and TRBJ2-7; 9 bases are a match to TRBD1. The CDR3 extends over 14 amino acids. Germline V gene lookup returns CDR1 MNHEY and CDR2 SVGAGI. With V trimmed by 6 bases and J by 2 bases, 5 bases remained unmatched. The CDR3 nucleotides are TGTGCCAGCAGATGGGACAGGGCAACCTACGAGCAGTACTTC. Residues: CASRWDRATYEQYF.

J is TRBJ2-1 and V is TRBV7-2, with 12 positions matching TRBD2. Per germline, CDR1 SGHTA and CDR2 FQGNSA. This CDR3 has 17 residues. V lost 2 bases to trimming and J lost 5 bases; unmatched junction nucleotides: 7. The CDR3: CASSLRLAGEIHNEQFF. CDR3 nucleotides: TGTGCCAGCAGCTTAAGACTAGCGGGAGAAATCCACAATGAGCAGTTCTTC. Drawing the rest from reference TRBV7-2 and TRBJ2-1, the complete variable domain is GAGVSQSPSNKVTEKGKDVELRCDPISGHTALYWYRQSLGQGLEFLIYFQGNSAPDKSGLPSDRFSAERTGGSVSTLTIQRTQQEDSAVYLCASSLRLAGEIHNEQFFGPGTRLTVL.